Listed here is a single T cell receptor (beta chain). This sample stems from a study of blood T cell repertoires in COVID-19. Study-wide background: Sample material is recorded as cDNA or gDNA derived from T cells, B-cell-depleted T cells, or PBMCs.

Profiled with immunoSEQ multiplex PCR; TCRdb holds only in-frame clones, not every one. Of some 130,000 clones listed, about 90% are singletons. The CDR3 is made up of 13 amino acids. Germline V gives CDR1 SGDLS, CDR2 YYNGEE. Trimming stripped 3 bases from V and 4 bases from J, with 8 bases between. V is TRBV9 and J is TRBJ1-5; TRBD1 is a possible D gene (5 bases). Sequencing input: peripheral blood. This clonotype was obtained from an older woman with acute or convalescent COVID-19. DNA of the CDR3: TGTGCCAGCAGCGGGGGACTGAATCAGCCCCAGCATTTT. Translation gives CASSGGLNQPQHF.